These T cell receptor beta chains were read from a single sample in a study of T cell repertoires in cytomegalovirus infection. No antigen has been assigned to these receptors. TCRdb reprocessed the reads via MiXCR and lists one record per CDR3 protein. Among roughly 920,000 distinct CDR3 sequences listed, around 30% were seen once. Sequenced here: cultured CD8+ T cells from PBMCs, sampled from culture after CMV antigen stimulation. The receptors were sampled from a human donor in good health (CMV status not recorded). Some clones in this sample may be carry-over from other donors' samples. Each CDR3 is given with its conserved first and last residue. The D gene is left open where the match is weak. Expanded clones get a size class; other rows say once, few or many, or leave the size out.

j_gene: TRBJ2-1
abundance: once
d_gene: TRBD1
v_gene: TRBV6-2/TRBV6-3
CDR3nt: TGTGCCAGCAGCCTGGTGGGGACAGGGCGGGTCAATGAGCAGTTCTTC
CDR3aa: CASSLVGTGRVNEQFF

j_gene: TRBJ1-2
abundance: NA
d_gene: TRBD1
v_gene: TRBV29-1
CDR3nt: TGCAGCGTTGAAAATCTTAGGGACAGGGCTTTAGGGGGCTACACCTTC
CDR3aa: CSVENLRDRALGGYTF

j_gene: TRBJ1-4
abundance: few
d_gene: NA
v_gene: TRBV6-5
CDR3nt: TGTGCCAGCAGCTCGGGTCGAGCTAATGAAAAACTGTTTTTT
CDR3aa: CASSSGRANEKLFF

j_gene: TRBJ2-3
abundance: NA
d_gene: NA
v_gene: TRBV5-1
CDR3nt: TGCGCCAGCAGCTTGGTTGGGACTTTAAACACAGATACGCAGTATTTT
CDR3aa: CASSLVGTLNTDTQYF

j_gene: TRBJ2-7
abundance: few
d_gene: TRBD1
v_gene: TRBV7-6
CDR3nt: TGTGCCAGCAGCTCTGACAGGGGAGTCGACGAGCAGTACTTC
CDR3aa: CASSSDRGVDEQYF

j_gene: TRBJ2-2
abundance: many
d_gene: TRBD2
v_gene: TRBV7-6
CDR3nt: TGTGCCAGCAGCTGGGGGGGTCCGAACACCGGGGAGCTGTTTTTT
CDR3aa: CASSWGGPNTGELFF

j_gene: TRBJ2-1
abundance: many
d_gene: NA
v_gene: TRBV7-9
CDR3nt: TGTGCCAGCACCGCATCGGGGGGCCCCTACAATGAGCAGTTCTTC
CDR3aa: CASTASGGPYNEQFF

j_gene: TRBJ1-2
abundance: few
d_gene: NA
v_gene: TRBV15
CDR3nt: TGTGCCACCAGCAGAGACCGGGATCTAATCTTTAACTATGGCTACACCTTC
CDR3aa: CATSRDRDLIFNYGYTF

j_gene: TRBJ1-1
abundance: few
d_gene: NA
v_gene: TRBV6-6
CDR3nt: TGTGCCAGCACCCTCCCCTCGGGGCTCGAAGGCACTGAAGCTTTCTTT
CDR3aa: CASTLPSGLEGTEAFF

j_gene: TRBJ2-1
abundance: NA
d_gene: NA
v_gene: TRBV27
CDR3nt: TGTGCCAGCAGTCACTGGAATGAGCAGTTCTTC
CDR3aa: CASSHWNEQFF

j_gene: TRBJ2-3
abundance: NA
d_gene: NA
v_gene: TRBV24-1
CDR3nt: TGTGCCACCAGTGATTTTATTTCGAGCGCGATAAGCACAGATACGCAGTATTTT
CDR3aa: CATSDFISSAISTDTQYF

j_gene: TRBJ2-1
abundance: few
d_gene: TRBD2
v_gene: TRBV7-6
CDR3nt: TGTGCCAGCAGCCCAGAAGCGGGGGGCAACAATGAGCAGTTCTTC
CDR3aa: CASSPEAGGNNEQFF

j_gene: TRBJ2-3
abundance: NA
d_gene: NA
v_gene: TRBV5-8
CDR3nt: TGTGCCAGCAGCTTGAGGGGCTGGGGGGGACAGGAGGTCGATACGCAGTATTTT
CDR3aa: CASSLRGWGGQEVDTQYF

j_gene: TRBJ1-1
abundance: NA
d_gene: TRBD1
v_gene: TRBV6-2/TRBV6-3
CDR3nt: TGTGCCAGCAGGGAAGCTAAAGGGGGCCTGGCTCCTGGGGACACTGAAGCTTTCTTT
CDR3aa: CASREAKGGLAPGDTEAFF

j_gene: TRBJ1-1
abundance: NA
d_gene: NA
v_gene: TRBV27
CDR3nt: TGTGCCAGCAGTTTATCGGGGTCTCTCCCTGAAGCTTTCTTT
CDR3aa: CASSLSGSLPEAFF

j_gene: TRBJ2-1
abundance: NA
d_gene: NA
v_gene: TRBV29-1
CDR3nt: TGCAGCGTTGAAGGTCTCCCCAGGGTCCAATCCTACAATGAGCAGTTCTTC
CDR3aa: CSVEGLPRVQSYNEQFF

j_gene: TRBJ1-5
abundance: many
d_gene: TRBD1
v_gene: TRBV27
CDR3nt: TGTGCCAGCAGTTTTACAGGGGGCGGCAATCAGCCCCAGCATTTT
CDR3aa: CASSFTGGGNQPQHF

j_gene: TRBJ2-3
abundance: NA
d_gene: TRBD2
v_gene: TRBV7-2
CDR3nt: TGTGCCAGCAGCTTAAGAATCCTAGCGGAGACAGATACGCAGTATTTT
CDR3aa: CASSLRILAETDTQYF

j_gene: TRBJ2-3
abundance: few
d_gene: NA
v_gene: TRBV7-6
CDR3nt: TGTGCCAGCAGCTTAGTAGGGCACCGAGCGCAGTATTTT
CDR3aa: CASSLVGHRAQYF

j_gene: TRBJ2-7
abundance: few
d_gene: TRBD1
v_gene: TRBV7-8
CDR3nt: TGTGCCAGCAGCTTAGCGGCAGGGGGAAGCGAGCAGTACTTC
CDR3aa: CASSLAAGGSEQYF

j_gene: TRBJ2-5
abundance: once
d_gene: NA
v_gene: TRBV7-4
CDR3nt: TGTGCCAGCAGCTTCGATTCTCAAGAGACCCAGTACTTC
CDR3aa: CASSFDSQETQYF

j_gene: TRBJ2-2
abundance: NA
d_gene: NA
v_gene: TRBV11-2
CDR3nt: TGTGCCAGCAGCTACAGGGTCCTTTCCACCGGGGAGCTGTTTTTT
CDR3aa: CASSYRVLSTGELFF

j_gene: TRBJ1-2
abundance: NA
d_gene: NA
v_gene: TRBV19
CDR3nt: TGTGCCAGTACCCGCCCCACGTATGACGGTGGGGCTAACTATGGCTACACCTTC
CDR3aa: CASTRPTYDGGANYGYTF

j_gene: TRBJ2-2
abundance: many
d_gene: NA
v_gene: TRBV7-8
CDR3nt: TGTGCCAGCAGCTTAAGGACAACCGGGGAGCTGTTTTTT
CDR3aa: CASSLRTTGELFF

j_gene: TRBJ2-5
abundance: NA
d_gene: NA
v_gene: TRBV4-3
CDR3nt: TGCGCCAGCAGCCAAGATGGGACCGAAGAGGAGACCCAGTACTTC
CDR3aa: CASSQDGTEEETQYF

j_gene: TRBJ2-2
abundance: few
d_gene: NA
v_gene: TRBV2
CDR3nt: TGTGCCAGTCTTAAACCGGGACAAGAGAACGGGGAGCTGTTTTTT
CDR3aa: CASLKPGQENGELFF